A selection of T cell receptor beta chains follows, all from one sample in a study of blood T cell repertoires in COVID-19. This table comes from immunoSEQ multiplex PCR, and its TCRdb copy is limited to in-frame clones, with some not included. The sample lists roughly 250,000 clones; roughly 93% were seen once. Sequenced sample: PBMCs or T cells enriched from blood (not recorded which). The receptors here all came from a woman between 40 and 55 years old with acute COVID-19. CDR3s leave out the opening cysteine and the closing phenylalanine or tryptophan. Not all rows give a size; the values are once, few, many and, for expanded clones, a class.

>TRBV6-5|TRBJ1-1|-
ASSYRGGDGTF
>TRBV20-1|TRBJ1-5|-
SASLGTGHQPQH
>TRBV28|TRBJ1-2|-
ASSLRTETYGYT
>TRBV4-1|TRBJ2-7|-
ASSFRLALGYEQY
>TRBV19|TRBJ1-3|-
ASNRDSLSGNTIY
>TRBV25-1|TRBJ1-2|once
ASSEFGQQGNYGYT
>TRBV7-8|TRBJ1-6|few
ASSPQGAFGSYNSPLH
>TRBV14|TRBJ1-1|-
ASSQGQNTEAF
>TRBV14|TRBJ1-1|-
ASSPGEWVTEAF
>TRBV25-1|TRBJ2-3|-
ASSEPQTGTDTQY
>TRBV6-5|TRBJ2-7|-
ASSRAPGYEQY
>TRBV29-1|TRBJ1-2|-
SVVDRVWGYT
>TRBV5-1|TRBJ1-4|-
ATRTDPQEEKLF
>TRBV2|TRBJ1-1|few
ASSENRGPEAF